The rows below give T cell receptor beta chains drawn from one sample of a study of T cells in Graves' hyperthyroidism and ophthalmopathy. TCRdb called the multiplex PCR reads again in MiXCR, with one record for every CDR3 protein. The profile shows 600,000 to 650,000 distinct CDR3 sequences, 16% of them singletons. Sequencing input: blood. Receptor source: a woman aged 25 to 45 with Graves' hyperthyroidism. Both conserved end residues are part of each CDR3. D genes are given only for firm matches. Rows give clone size only sometimes, using once, few, many, or a class for an expanded clone.

v_call: TRBV10-3
j_call: TRBJ2-3
clone_size: many
d_call: .
cdr3_aa: CAIRQLDTHTDTQYF
cdr3_nt: TGTGCCATCCGGCAGCTAGACACACACACAGATACGCAGTATTTT

v_call: TRBV18
j_call: TRBJ2-7
clone_size: many
d_call: TRBD2
cdr3_aa: CASLSGLAPEQYF
cdr3_nt: TGTGCCAGCCTGTCGGGACTAGCGCCCGAGCAGTACTTC

v_call: TRBV6-2/TRBV6-3
j_call: TRBJ2-1
clone_size: many
d_call: .
cdr3_aa: CASTRFSYNEQFF
cdr3_nt: TGTGCCAGCACCCGATTTTCCTACAATGAGCAGTTCTTC

v_call: TRBV20-1
j_call: TRBJ2-1
clone_size: many
d_call: TRBD2
cdr3_aa: CSAGRGGNYNEQFF
cdr3_nt: TGCAGTGCTGGACGGGGGGGAAACTACAATGAGCAGTTCTTC

v_call: TRBV9
j_call: TRBJ2-7
clone_size: .
d_call: TRBD1
cdr3_aa: CASSVEPGQGLGEQYF
cdr3_nt: TGTGCCAGCAGCGTGGAACCGGGACAGGGGCTGGGCGAGCAGTACTTC

v_call: TRBV20-1
j_call: TRBJ2-3
clone_size: few
d_call: TRBD2
cdr3_aa: CSATSGSGGRTDTQYF
cdr3_nt: TGCAGTGCTACTAGCGGGAGCGGGGGTAGAACAGATACGCAGTATTTT

v_call: TRBV5-1
j_call: TRBJ2-1
clone_size: many
d_call: .
cdr3_aa: CASSFPTQDEQFF
cdr3_nt: TGCGCCAGCAGCTTCCCGACTCAGGATGAGCAGTTCTTC

v_call: TRBV7-2
j_call: TRBJ2-5
clone_size: many
d_call: .
cdr3_aa: CASSQHRVQTQYF
cdr3_nt: TGTGCCAGCAGCCAGCACAGGGTGCAGACCCAGTACTTC

v_call: TRBV7-2
j_call: TRBJ2-4
clone_size: .
d_call: TRBD2
cdr3_aa: CASSLLAGVGGKNIQYF
cdr3_nt: TGTGCCAGCAGCTTACTAGCGGGAGTAGGGGGCAAAAACATTCAGTACTTC

v_call: TRBV30
j_call: TRBJ1-6
clone_size: few
d_call: .
cdr3_aa: CAWTHWGGGDPLHF
cdr3_nt: TGTGCCTGGACCCACTGGGGGGGGGGTGACCCCCTCCACTTT

v_call: TRBV5-1
j_call: TRBJ2-3
clone_size: .
d_call: TRBD2
cdr3_aa: CASSQELVAGGDTQYF
cdr3_nt: TGCGCCAGCAGCCAGGAGTTGGTAGCGGGGGGGGATACGCAGTATTTT

v_call: TRBV9
j_call: TRBJ2-1
clone_size: few
d_call: TRBD2
cdr3_aa: CASSPRTSRNEQFF
cdr3_nt: TGTGCCAGCAGCCCCCGGACTAGTCGGAATGAGCAGTTCTTC

v_call: TRBV7-8
j_call: TRBJ2-7
clone_size: .
d_call: TRBD2
cdr3_aa: CASSFLAANGEQYF
cdr3_nt: TGTGCCAGCAGCTTTCTAGCGGCGAACGGCGAGCAGTACTTC

v_call: TRBV9
j_call: TRBJ2-3
clone_size: few
d_call: .
cdr3_aa: CASSVGGWGTDTQYF
cdr3_nt: TGTGCCAGCAGCGTTGGGGGCTGGGGCACAGATACGCAGTATTTT

v_call: TRBV11-2
j_call: TRBJ2-1
clone_size: .
d_call: TRBD2
cdr3_aa: CASSLGFPPRSSGRGNGQFF
cdr3_nt: TGTGCCAGCAGCTTAGGCTTTCCCCCAAGGTCTAGCGGGAGGGGGAATGGGCAGTTCTTC

v_call: TRBV12-3/TRBV12-4
j_call: TRBJ2-2
clone_size: many
d_call: TRBD2
cdr3_aa: CASSPLAGELGGELFF
cdr3_nt: TGTGCCAGCAGTCCACTCGCGGGAGAACTAGGCGGGGAGCTGTTTTTT

v_call: TRBV20-1
j_call: TRBJ1-1
clone_size: many
d_call: .
cdr3_aa: CSVLGPLNTEAFF
cdr3_nt: TGCAGTGTGTTGGGGCCGTTGAACACTGAAGCTTTCTTT

v_call: TRBV12-3/TRBV12-4
j_call: TRBJ2-3
clone_size: .
d_call: .
cdr3_aa: CASSLKTRTDTQYF
cdr3_nt: TGTGCCAGCAGTTTAAAGACTCGCACAGATACGCAGTATTTT

v_call: TRBV5-1
j_call: TRBJ2-2
clone_size: .
d_call: .
cdr3_aa: CASSLAIRGELFF
cdr3_nt: TGCGCCAGCAGCTTGGCCATCCGCGGGGAGCTGTTTTTT

v_call: TRBV30
j_call: TRBJ1-6
clone_size: .
d_call: .
cdr3_aa: CAWRYGAVNSPLHF
cdr3_nt: TGTGCCTGGAGATACGGGGCCGTTAATTCACCCCTCCACTTT

v_call: TRBV5-1
j_call: TRBJ1-1
clone_size: many
d_call: TRBD1
cdr3_aa: CASSLDRGRFTEAFF
cdr3_nt: TGCGCCAGCAGCTTGGACAGGGGCAGGTTCACTGAAGCTTTCTTT

v_call: TRBV20-1
j_call: TRBJ2-3
clone_size: few
d_call: .
cdr3_aa: CSARAVGRDTQYF
cdr3_nt: TGCAGTGCTAGAGCCGTCGGACGAGATACGCAGTATTTT

v_call: TRBV20-1
j_call: TRBJ1-6
clone_size: few
d_call: .
cdr3_aa: CSARTGFDNSPLHF
cdr3_nt: TGCAGTGCTAGAACGGGCTTCGATAATTCACCCCTCCACTTT

v_call: TRBV2
j_call: TRBJ1-5
clone_size: many
d_call: .
cdr3_aa: CASTLRGGDQPQHF
cdr3_nt: TGTGCCAGCACCCTAAGGGGTGGGGATCAGCCCCAGCATTTT

v_call: TRBV30
j_call: TRBJ2-2
clone_size: many
d_call: .
cdr3_aa: CAWENTGELFF
cdr3_nt: TGTGCCTGGGAAAACACCGGGGAGCTGTTTTTT

v_call: TRBV27
j_call: TRBJ2-2
clone_size: many
d_call: TRBD1
cdr3_aa: CASSLWTGNTGELFF
cdr3_nt: TGTGCCAGCAGTTTGTGGACAGGCAACACCGGGGAGCTGTTTTTT

v_call: TRBV28
j_call: TRBJ2-7
clone_size: many
d_call: .
cdr3_aa: CASSSARRGYEQYF
cdr3_nt: TGTGCCAGCAGTAGCGCCCGCAGGGGCTACGAGCAGTACTTC

v_call: TRBV29-1
j_call: TRBJ2-7
clone_size: few
d_call: .
cdr3_aa: CSVDGPHGGHEQYF
cdr3_nt: TGCAGCGTTGATGGGCCACACGGGGGACACGAGCAGTACTTC

v_call: TRBV3-1
j_call: TRBJ2-1
clone_size: .
d_call: .
cdr3_aa: CASSQVGYNEQFF
cdr3_nt: TGTGCCAGCAGCCAAGTCGGCTACAATGAGCAGTTCTTC

v_call: TRBV2
j_call: TRBJ2-7
clone_size: many
d_call: .
cdr3_aa: CASSEDITSYEQYF
cdr3_nt: TGTGCCAGCAGTGAAGACATAACCTCCTACGAGCAGTACTTC

v_call: TRBV9
j_call: TRBJ1-1
clone_size: many
d_call: .
cdr3_aa: CASSPYWVGGHTEAFF
cdr3_nt: TGTGCCAGCAGCCCTTATTGGGTTGGGGGGCACACTGAAGCTTTCTTT

v_call: TRBV7-3
j_call: TRBJ1-1
clone_size: many
d_call: .
cdr3_aa: CASSGSGEAFF
cdr3_nt: TGTGCCAGCAGCGGTTCAGGTGAAGCTTTCTTT

v_call: TRBV14
j_call: TRBJ1-6
clone_size: few
d_call: TRBD1
cdr3_aa: CASSMDRAYPPLHF
cdr3_nt: TGTGCCAGCAGCATGGACAGGGCCTATCCACCCCTCCACTTT